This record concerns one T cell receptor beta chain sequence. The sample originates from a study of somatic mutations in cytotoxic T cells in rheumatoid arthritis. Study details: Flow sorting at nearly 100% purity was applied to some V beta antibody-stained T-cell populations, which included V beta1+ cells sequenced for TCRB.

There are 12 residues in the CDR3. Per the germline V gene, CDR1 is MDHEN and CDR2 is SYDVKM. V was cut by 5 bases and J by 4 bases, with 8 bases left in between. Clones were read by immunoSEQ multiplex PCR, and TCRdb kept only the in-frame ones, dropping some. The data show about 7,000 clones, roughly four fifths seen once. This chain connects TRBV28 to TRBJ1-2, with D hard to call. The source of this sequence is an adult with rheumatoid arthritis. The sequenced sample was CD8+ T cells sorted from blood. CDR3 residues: CASSPGVYGYTF. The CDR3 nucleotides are TGTGCCAGCAGTCCGGGTGTCTATGGCTACACCTTC.